The next 5 T cell receptor beta chains were all read from a single sample in a study of beta chain features in type 1 diabetes. Investigators reverse transcribed all isolated RNA, so they sequenced expressed TCRB transcripts. Sequencing used immunoSEQ multiplex PCR; TCRdb keeps in-frame clones, though not all of them. The data contain hundreds of thousands of clones, about 12% of them singletons. Material for sequencing was naive CD4+ T cells from blood. The source of these receptors is a man between 18 and 29 years old in good health.

This chain uses TRBV15 with TRBJ2-2, with D unresolved. The germline V gene encodes CDR1 LNHNV and CDR2 YYDKDF (reference sequence). This CDR3 has 14 amino acids. Trimming shortened V by 0 bases and J by 4 bases, and 6 bases separated the two germline ends. The CDR3 region has the DNA TGTGCCACCAGCAGAGACAGTCCCACCGGGGAGCTGTTTTTT. It yields the protein CATSRDSPTGELFF.

The chain is built from TRBV15 and TRBJ1-4; perhaps TRBD1 as D (5 bases). Per the germline V gene, CDR1 is LNHNV and CDR2 is YYDKDF (reference sequence). The CDR3 totals 15 residues. V lost 3 bases and J 0 bases, leaving 8 bases between the germline ends. The CDR3 DNA sequence: TGTGCCACCAGCAGGGAACAGGCAACTAATGAAAAACTGTTTTTT. Protein product: CATSREQATNEKLFF.

The chain joins TRBV4-1 to TRBJ2-5; TRBD2 is a possible D gene (6 bases). Germline CDR1 and CDR2: MGHRA and YSYEKL. V lost 2 bases and J 5 bases, leaving 12 bases between the germline ends. The CDR3 spans 14 residues. The CDR3 DNA reads TGCGCCAGCAGCCAACCGACTAGGGGCGAGACCCAGTACTTC. It yields the protein CASSQPTRGETQYF.

Only a few counts were recorded for this clone. V and J are TRBV10-3 and TRBJ2-3, with TRBD2 as a possible D gene (6 bases). This CDR3 spans 15 amino acids. Germline CDR1 is ENHRY and CDR2 is SYGVKD. Trimming pared 5 bases from V and 4 bases from J, leaving 16 bases between. The CDR3 here is CAISQQTRISDTQYF. The CDR3 DNA sequence: TGTGCCATCAGTCAACAGACTAGGATCTCAGATACGCAGTATTTT.

This clone was observed a handful of times. The chain uses TRBV9 and TRBJ2-7, with 9 bases identical to TRBD2. Germline lookup yields CDR1 SGDLS and CDR2 YYNGEE. The CDR3 runs 17 residues. Losses at the gene ends were 0 bases for V and 0 bases for J; bases not matched to a gene: 7. The DNA for the CDR3 is TGTGCCAGCAGCGTAGGTCTAGCGGGGACCACCTCCTACGAGCAGTACTTC. Translating gives CASSVGLAGTTSYEQYF.